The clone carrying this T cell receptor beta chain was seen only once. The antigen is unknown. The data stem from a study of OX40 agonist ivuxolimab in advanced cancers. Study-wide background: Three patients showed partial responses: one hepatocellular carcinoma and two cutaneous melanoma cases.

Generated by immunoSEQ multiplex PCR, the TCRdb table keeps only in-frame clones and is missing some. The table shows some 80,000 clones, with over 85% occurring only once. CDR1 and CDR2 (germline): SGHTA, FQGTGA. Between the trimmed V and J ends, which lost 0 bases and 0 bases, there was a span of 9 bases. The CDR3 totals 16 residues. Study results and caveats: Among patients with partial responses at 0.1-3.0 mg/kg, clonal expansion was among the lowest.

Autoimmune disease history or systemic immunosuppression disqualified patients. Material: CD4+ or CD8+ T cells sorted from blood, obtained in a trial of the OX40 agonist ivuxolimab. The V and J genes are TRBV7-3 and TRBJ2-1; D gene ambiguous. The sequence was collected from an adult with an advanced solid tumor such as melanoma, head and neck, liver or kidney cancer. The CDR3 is CASSLTGSNSYNEQFF. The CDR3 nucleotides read TGTGCCAGCAGCTTAACCGGGTCCAACTCCTACAATGAGCAGTTCTTC.